The clone carrying this T cell receptor beta chain has just a few counts. Its antigen is not known. The assay was immunoSEQ multiplex PCR, and TCRdb's table has in-frame clones only and misses some. The data show about 34,000 clones, about 86% seen once. These data belong to a study of STAT3 mutations in large granular lymphocyte leukemia. Study observations and caveats: In about 30% of the 18 patients, new TCR clonotypes emerged after therapy. Every T-cell large granular lymphocyte leukemia patient had at least one immunodominant TCR beta clonotype. Suggested: STAT3 mutation was not the ancestral event for these clonal expansions. A small but highly pathogenic clone may have been missed.

The CDR3 runs 13 residues. Per germline, CDR1 MNHEY and CDR2 SVGAGI. The V end was cut by 0 bases, the J end by 7 bases, with 7 bases between. Sequencing used peripheral blood mononuclear cells. The chain links TRBV6-5 to TRBJ1-5; D gene uncertain. This TCR was recovered from a man aged 55 to 70 with T-cell large granular lymphocyte leukemia. Some clones in this sample may be carry-over from other donors' samples. The CDR3 coding sequence is TGTGCCAGCAGTTACTCGGCGGGGCAGCCCCAGCATTTT. Its translation: CASSYSAGQPQHF.